This TCR beta chain was captured in a study of beta chain features in type 1 diabetes. Findings and limits, study-wide: Possible PCR preference for shorter templates applied equally to patients and controls. For Type 1 diabetes patients, all four CD4+ subsets carried TCRB CDR3s that were moderately but significantly shorter.

Note on this clone: Its specificity is not known.

Germline values: CDR1 LGHNA, CDR2 YSLEER. The CDR3 length is 15 residues. V lost 2 bases to trimming and J lost 8 bases; unmatched junction nucleotides: 7. Every isolated RNA sample was fully reverse transcribed, so sequencing captured expressed TCRB transcripts. Measured with immunoSEQ multiplex PCR; TCRdb has only the in-frame clones, and not every one. The sample contains roughly 150,000 clones, roughly 9% of which appear only once. The specimen sequenced was central memory CD4+ T cells from blood. The V and J genes are TRBV4-3 and TRBJ1-4; 8 bases fit TRBD1. The TCR was taken from a woman younger than 30 in good health. CDR3 in amino acids: CASSQSLGQGEKLFF. The DNA for the CDR3 is TGCGCCAGCAGCCAATCGCTCGGACAGGGCGAAAAACTGTTTTTT.